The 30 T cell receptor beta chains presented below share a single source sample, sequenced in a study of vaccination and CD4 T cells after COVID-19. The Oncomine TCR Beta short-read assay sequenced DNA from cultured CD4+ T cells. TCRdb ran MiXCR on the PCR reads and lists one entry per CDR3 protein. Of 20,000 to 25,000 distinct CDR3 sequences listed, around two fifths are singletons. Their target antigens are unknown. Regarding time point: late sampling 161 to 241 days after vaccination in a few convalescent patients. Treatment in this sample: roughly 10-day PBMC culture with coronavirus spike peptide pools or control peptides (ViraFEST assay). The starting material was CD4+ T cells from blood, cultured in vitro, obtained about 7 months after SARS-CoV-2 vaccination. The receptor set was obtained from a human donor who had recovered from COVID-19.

The CDR3 DNA reads TGTGCCACCAGCAGAGTTACCCCCCGGGAGGCACAAGTGGCCCAGTACTTC. Translated, it gives CATSRVTPREAQVAQYF. The rearrangement uses TRBV15 and TRBJ2-5; 7 nucleotides align to TRBD2. Germline V gene data show CDR1 as LNHNV and CDR2 as YYDKDF (reference sequence). The V and J ends lost 1 base and 9 bases, in that order; junction bases with no gene match: 17. The length of the CDR3 is 17 residues.

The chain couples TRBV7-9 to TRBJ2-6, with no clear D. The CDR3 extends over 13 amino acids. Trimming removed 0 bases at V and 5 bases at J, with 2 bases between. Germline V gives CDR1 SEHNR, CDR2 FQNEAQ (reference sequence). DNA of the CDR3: TGTGCCAGCAGCTTAGCCCGGGCCAACGTCCTGACTTTC. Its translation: CASSLARANVLTF.

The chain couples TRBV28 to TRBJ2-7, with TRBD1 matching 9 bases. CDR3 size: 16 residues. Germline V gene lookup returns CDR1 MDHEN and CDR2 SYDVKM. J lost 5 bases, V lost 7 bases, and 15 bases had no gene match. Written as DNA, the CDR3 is TGTGCCAGCATTTCGGCACCCGGGACAGGGCACCACGAGCAGTACTTC. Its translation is CASISAPGTGHHEQYF.

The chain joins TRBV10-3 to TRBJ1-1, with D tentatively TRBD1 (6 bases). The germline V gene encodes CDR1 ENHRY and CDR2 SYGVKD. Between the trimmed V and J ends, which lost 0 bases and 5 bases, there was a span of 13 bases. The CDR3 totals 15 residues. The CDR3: CAISESGGPGTEAFF. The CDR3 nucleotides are TGTGCCATCAGTGAGTCAGGGGGGCCGGGGACTGAAGCTTTCTTT.

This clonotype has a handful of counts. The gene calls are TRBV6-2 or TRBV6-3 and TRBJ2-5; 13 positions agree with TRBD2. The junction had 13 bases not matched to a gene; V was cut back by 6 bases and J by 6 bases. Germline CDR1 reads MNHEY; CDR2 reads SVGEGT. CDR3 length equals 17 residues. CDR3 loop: CASRGTVLAGGPKTQYF. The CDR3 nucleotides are TGTGCCAGCAGGGGGACCGTACTAGCGGGAGGGCCTAAGACCCAGTACTTC.

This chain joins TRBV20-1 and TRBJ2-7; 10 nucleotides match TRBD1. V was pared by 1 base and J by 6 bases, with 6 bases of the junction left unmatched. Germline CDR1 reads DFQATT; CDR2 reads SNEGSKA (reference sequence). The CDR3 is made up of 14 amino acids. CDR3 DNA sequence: TGCAGTGCTAGAGTAGACAGGGGGCTGGTCGAGCAGTACTTC. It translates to CSARVDRGLVEQYF.

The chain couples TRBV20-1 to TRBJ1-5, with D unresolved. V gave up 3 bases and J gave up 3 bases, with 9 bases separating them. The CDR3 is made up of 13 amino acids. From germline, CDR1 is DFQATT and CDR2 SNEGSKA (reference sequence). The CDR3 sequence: CSASRLLNQPQHF. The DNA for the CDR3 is TGCAGTGCTAGCAGACTACTCAATCAGCCCCAGCATTTT.

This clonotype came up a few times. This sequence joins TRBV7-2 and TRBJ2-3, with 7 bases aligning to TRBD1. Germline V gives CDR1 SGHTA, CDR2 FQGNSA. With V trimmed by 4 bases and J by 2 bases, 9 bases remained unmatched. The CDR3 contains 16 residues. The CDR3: CASSYRTGRSTDTQYF. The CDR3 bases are TGTGCCAGCAGCTACAGGACAGGACGATCCACAGATACGCAGTATTTT.

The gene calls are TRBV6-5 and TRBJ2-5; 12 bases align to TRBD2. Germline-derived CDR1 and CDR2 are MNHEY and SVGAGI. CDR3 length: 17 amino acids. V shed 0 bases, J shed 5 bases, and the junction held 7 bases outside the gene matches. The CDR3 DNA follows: TGTGCCAGCAGTTACTCGGCTAGCGGGAGGGATGGGGAGACCCAGTACTTC. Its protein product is CASSYSASGRDGETQYF.

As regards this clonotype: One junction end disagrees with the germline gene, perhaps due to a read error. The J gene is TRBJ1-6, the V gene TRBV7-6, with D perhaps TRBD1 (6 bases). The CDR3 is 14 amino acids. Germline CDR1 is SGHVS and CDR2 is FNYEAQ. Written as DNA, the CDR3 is TGTGCCAACAGCCAACGGGGGCCTAATTCACCCCTCCACTTT. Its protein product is CANSQRGPNSPLHF.

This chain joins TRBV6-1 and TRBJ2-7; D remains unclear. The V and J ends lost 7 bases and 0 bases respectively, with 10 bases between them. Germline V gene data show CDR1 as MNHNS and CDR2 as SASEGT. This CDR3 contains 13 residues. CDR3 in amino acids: CASIHENSYEQYF. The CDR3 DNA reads TGTGCCAGCATCCATGAGAACTCCTACGAGCAGTACTTC.

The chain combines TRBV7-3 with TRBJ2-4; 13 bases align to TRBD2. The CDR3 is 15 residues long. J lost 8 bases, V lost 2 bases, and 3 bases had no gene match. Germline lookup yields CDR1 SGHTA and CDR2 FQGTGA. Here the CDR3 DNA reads TGTGCCAGCAGCTTATCCGGGACTAGCGGGGACATTCAGTACTTC. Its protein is CASSLSGTSGDIQYF.

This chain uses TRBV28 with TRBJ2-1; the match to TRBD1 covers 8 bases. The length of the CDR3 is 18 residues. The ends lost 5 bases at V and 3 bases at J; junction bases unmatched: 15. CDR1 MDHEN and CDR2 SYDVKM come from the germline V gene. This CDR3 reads CASSRGQGKARGYNEQFF. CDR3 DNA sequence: TGTGCCAGCAGTCGCGGACAGGGAAAGGCTAGAGGCTACAATGAGCAGTTCTTC.

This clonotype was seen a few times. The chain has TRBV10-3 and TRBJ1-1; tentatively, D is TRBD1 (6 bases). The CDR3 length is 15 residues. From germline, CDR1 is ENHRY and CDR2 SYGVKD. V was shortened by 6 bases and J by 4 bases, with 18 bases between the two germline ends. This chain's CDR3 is CAIRRDRGGGTEAFF. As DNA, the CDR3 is TGTGCCATCAGACGCGACAGAGGGGGGGGCACTGAAGCTTTCTTT.

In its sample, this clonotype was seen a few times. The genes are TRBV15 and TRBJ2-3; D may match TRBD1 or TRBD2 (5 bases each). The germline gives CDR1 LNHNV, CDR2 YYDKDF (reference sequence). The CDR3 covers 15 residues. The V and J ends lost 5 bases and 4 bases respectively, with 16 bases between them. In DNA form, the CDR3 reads TGTGCCACCAGCCCCCGTGAGGGGTCCCCAGATACGCAGTATTTT. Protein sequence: CATSPREGSPDTQYF.

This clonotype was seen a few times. CDR3 DNA: TGCAGTGCTCCCCTGGGGGGGTCGGAAGAGACCCAGTACTTC. Translating it yields CSAPLGGSEETQYF. The rearrangement joins TRBV20-1 to TRBJ2-5; 7 nucleotides align to TRBD2. J gave up 3 bases and V 5 bases, and 9 bases lay outside the gene matches. Looked up from germline, CDR1 is DFQATT and CDR2 is SNEGSKA (reference sequence). The CDR3 covers 14 residues.

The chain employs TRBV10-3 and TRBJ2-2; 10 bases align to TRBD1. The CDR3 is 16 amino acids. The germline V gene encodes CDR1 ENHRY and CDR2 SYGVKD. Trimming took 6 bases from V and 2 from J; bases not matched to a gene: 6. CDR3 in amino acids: CAISETGGLNTGELFF. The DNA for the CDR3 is TGTGCCATCAGCGAGACAGGGGGCCTCAACACCGGGGAGCTGTTTTTT.

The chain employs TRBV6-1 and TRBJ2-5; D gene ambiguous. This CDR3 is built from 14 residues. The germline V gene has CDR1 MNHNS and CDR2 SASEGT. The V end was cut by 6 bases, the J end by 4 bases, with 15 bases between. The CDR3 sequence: CASSITGSRETQYF. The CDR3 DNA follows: TGTGCCAGCAGCATTACTGGGTCCAGAGAGACCCAGTACTTC.

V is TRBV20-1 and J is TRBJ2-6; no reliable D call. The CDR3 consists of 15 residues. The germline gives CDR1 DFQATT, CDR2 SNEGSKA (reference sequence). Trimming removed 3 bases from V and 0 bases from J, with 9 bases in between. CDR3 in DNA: TGCAGTGCTAGTACTCGGGTCTCTGGGGCCAACGTCCTGACTTTC. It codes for CSASTRVSGANVLTF.

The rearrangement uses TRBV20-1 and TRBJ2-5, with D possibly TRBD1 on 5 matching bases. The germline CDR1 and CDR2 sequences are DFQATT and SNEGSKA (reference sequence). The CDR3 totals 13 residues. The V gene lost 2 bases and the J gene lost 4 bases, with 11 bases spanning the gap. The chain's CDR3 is CSARSTGIETQYF. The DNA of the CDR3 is TGCAGTGCTAGAAGTACAGGAATAGAGACCCAGTACTTC.

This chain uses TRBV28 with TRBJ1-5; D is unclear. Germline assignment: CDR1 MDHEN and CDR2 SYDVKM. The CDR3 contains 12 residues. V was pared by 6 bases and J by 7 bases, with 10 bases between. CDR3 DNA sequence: TGTGCCAGCAGCTCGGTGGGCCAGCCCCAGCATTTT. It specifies CASSSVGQPQHF.

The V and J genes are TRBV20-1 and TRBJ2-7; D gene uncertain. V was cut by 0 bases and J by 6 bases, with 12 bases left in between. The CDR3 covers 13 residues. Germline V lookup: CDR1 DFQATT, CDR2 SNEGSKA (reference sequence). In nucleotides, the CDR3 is TGCAGTGCTAGAGACCCCGACGGCCGCGAGCAGTACTTC. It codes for CSARDPDGREQYF.

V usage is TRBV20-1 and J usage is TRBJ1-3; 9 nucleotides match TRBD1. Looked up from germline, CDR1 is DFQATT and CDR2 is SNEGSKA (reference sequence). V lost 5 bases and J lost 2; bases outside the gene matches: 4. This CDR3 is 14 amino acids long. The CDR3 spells CSAEDRGTGNTIYF. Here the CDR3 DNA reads TGCAGTGCTGAGGACAGGGGTACTGGAAACACCATATATTTT.

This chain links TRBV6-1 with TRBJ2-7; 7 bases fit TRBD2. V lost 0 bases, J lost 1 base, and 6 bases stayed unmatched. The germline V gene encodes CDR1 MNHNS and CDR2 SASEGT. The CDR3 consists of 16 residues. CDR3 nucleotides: TGTGCCAGCAGTGAAGCGCCAGAGGGAGGGTCCTACGAGCAGTACTTC. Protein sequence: CASSEAPEGGSYEQYF.

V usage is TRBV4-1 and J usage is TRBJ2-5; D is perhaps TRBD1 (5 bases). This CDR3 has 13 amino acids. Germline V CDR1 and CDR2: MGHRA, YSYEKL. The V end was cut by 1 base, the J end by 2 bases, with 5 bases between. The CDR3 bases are TGCGCCAGCAGCCAAGGACAGCAAGAGACCCAGTACTTC. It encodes CASSQGQQETQYF.

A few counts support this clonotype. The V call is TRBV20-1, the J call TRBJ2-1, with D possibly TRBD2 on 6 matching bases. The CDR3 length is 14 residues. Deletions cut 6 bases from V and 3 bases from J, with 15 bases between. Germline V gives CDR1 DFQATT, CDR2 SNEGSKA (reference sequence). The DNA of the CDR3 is TGCAGTGCCGCCAGACTAGTGTACTACAATGAGCAGTTCTTC. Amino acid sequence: CSAARLVYYNEQFF.

The CDR3 nucleotides are TGTGCCAGCTCACCATCTAGCGGAATTAGCTCCTACGAGCAGTACTTC. This translates into CASSPSSGISSYEQYF. The chain links TRBV18 to TRBJ2-7; TRBD2 matches 7 bases. This CDR3 has 16 residues. V dropped 2 bases and J dropped 0; count of bases not matched to a gene: 7. Germline lookup yields CDR1 KGHSH and CDR2 LQKENI. The variable domain in full, with the rest retrieved from reference TRBV18 and TRBJ2-7, is NAGVMQNPRHLVRRRGQEARLRCSPMKGHSHVYWYRQLPEEGLKFMVYLQKENIIDESGMPKERFSAEFPKEGPSILRIQQVVRGDSAAYFCASSPSSGISSYEQYFGPGTRLTVT.

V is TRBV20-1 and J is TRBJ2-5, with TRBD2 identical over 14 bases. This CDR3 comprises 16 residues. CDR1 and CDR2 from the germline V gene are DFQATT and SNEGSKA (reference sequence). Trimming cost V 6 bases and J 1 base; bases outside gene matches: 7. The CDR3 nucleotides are TGCAGTGCCCAAGGGACTAGCGGGAGACTCCAAGAGACCCAGTACTTC. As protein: CSAQGTSGRLQETQYF.

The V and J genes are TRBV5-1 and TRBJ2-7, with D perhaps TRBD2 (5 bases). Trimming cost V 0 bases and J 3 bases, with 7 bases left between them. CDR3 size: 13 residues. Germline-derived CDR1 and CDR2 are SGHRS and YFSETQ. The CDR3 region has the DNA TGCGCCAGCAGCTTGGCCCGGGACTACGAGCAGTACTTC. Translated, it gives CASSLARDYEQYF.

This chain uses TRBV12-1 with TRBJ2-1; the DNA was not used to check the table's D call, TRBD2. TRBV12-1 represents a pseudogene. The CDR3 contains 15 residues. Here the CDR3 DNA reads TGTGCCAGCAGCTTTCGGCTCCCAAGGTGGGATGAGCAGTTCTTC. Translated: CASSFRLPRWDEQFF.